Each of the 28 T cell receptor beta chains below was sequenced from the same sample in a study of blood T cell repertoires in COVID-19. Sequenced by immunoSEQ multiplex PCR; TCRdb stores in-frame clones only, minus some. The sample holds approximately 90,000 clones, 75% to 90% seen once. Sequencing was performed on peripheral blood. The receptors here all came from a woman of 80 years or more with acute or convalescent COVID-19.

The genes are TRBV5-5 and TRBJ1-5; D gene unclear. The CDR3 contains 17 residues. V gave up 0 bases and J gave up 7 bases, with 20 bases separating them. CDR1 and CDR2 from the germline V gene are SGHKS and YYEKEE (reference sequence). The CDR3, as DNA: TGTGCCAGCAGCTTGGTGCCGACGAGGAAGACCGGGCAGCCCCAGCATTTT. As protein: CASSLVPTRKTGQPQHF.

V and J are TRBV2 and TRBJ2-7; 11 bases fit TRBD2. CDR3 size: 15 residues. Germline V CDR1 and CDR2: SNHLY, FYNNEI. The ends lost 6 bases at V and 3 bases at J; junction bases unmatched: 7. The CDR3 nucleotides are TGTGCCAGCAGCTTCGCCGGGACTAGCGGCTACGAGCAGTACTTC. It specifies CASSFAGTSGYEQYF.

The chain links TRBV27 to TRBJ1-1; 8 nucleotides align to TRBD1. V trimming: 0 bases; J trimming: 4 bases; junction bases outside the gene matches: 4. CDR3 length: 15 amino acids. Germline values: CDR1 MNHEY, CDR2 SMNVEV (reference sequence). The CDR3: CASSLSRQGSTEAFF. The CDR3 nucleotides are TGTGCCAGCAGTTTATCGCGACAGGGGAGCACTGAAGCTTTCTTT.

The chain has TRBV7-2 and TRBJ2-7, with 12 bases matching TRBD2. The CDR3 sequence is 14 residues long. V gave up 6 bases and J gave up 3 bases; unmatched junction bases: 3. Germline values: CDR1 SGHTA, CDR2 FQGNSA. The CDR3 nucleotides read TGTGCCAGCAGGACTAGCGGGAGAGGCTACGAGCAGTACTTC. The encoded protein is CASRTSGRGYEQYF.

This clone appeared once. V gene TRBV5-4 combines with J gene TRBJ2-7, with 8 bases fitting TRBD1. This CDR3 has 14 amino acids. Germline V gene lookup returns CDR1 SGHNT and CDR2 YYREEE (reference sequence). The V and J ends lost 4 bases and 2 bases, in that order; junction bases with no gene match: 5. CDR3 in amino acids: CASSPRQGTYEQYF. The CDR3, as DNA: TGTGCCAGCAGCCCTCGACAGGGGACCTACGAGCAGTACTTC. Full variable domain (outside the CDR3, taken from reference TRBV5-4 and TRBJ2-7): ETGVTQSPTHLIKTRGQQVTLRCSSQSGHNTVSWYQQALGQGPQFIFQYYREEENGRGNFPPRFSGLQFPNYSSELNVNALELDDSALYLCASSPRQGTYEQYFGPGTRLTVT.

The chain links TRBV5-5 to TRBJ1-3; D possibly corresponds to TRBD1 (5 bases). The CDR3 length is 17 residues. The germline V gene encodes CDR1 SGHKS and CDR2 YYEKEE (reference sequence). Trimming left V 0 bases short and J 0 bases short, with 13 bases between. The chain's CDR3 is CASSLAGTLSSGNTIYF. CDR3 bases: TGTGCCAGCAGCTTGGCCGGGACTCTCAGCTCTGGAAACACCATATATTTT.

This rearrangement joins TRBV21-1 to TRBJ2-2; the DNA was not compared with TRBD1, the D call given in the table. TRBV21-1 is a pseudogene. This CDR3 is 12 amino acids long. CDR3 DNA: TGTGCCCCAGGGGGAAACACCGGGGAGCTGTTTTTT. It is translated as CAPGGNTGELFF.

CDR3 nucleotide sequence: TGTGCCAGCAGTTACGGACAGAACGGGTCACCCCTCCACTTT. Translating gives CASSYGQNGSPLHF. This chain connects TRBV6-5 to TRBJ1-6; tentatively, D is TRBD1 (6 bases). Germline loops: CDR1 MNHEY, CDR2 SVGAGI. The CDR3 has 14 residues. Trimming cost V 2 bases and J 10 bases, with 12 bases left between them.

J is TRBJ1-5 and V is TRBV1; the table's D call, TRBD1, has no DNA check behind it. TRBV1 is termed a pseudogene. This CDR3 has 17 residues. The CDR3 DNA reads as TGCACCAGCAGCCAACCAACCAGGGTCATATGCAATCAGCCCCAGCATTTT. Translating gives CTSSQPTRVICNQPQHF.

CDR3 sequence reads: CASRQLGTSYEQYF. CDR3 in DNA: TGTGCCAGCAGACAACTCGGGACATCCTACGAGCAGTACTTC. The chain links TRBV6-5 to TRBJ2-7; the D gene is possibly TRBD1 (6 bases). V dropped 6 bases and J dropped 1 base, with 13 bases sitting between them. The CDR3 is 14 residues long. CDR1 and CDR2 (germline): MNHEY, SVGAGI.

The chain combines TRBV10-3 with TRBJ2-3; TRBD2 matches at 15 bases. The V and J ends lost 0 bases and 2 bases, in that order; junction bases with no gene match: 6. Germline loops: CDR1 ENHRY, CDR2 SYGVKD. CDR3 length: 19 residues. The DNA of the CDR3 is TGTGCCATCAGTGAGTCAGGACTAGCGGGAGGGCGAAACACAGATACGCAGTATTTT. Protein product: CAISESGLAGGRNTDTQYF.

The chain links TRBV12-3 or TRBV12-4 to TRBJ1-2; D not resolved. There are 13 residues in the CDR3. Trimming left V 3 bases short and J 3 bases short, with 8 bases between. CDR3 nucleotide sequence: TGTGCCAGCAGTTTGGGAGGGCACTATGGCTACACCTTC. Translating it yields CASSLGGHYGYTF.

This clone was recorded only once. V usage is TRBV7-8 and J usage is TRBJ1-1, with D hard to call. The germline V and J ends were trimmed by 4 bases and 0 bases, with 12 bases remaining between them. This CDR3 region has 15 residues. Per the germline V gene, CDR1 is SGHVS and CDR2 is FQNEAQ. The chain's CDR3 is CASSSSPRMNTEAFF. The CDR3 DNA is TGTGCCAGCAGCTCGAGTCCCAGGATGAACACTGAAGCTTTCTTT.

Written as DNA, the CDR3 is TGTGCCAGCAGCAAAAGTAGCCGGGACACAGGATTCTACGAGCAGTACTTC. Residues: CASSKSSRDTGFYEQYF. V and J are TRBV21-1 and TRBJ2-7; the table assigns TRBD1, which was not confirmed against the DNA. TRBV21-1 is a documented pseudogene. The CDR3 consists of 17 residues.

V is TRBV3-1 (or the pseudogene TRBV3-2) and J is TRBJ2-7; no definite D call. V was clipped by 2 bases and J by 6 bases, with 11 bases between them. Looked up from germline, CDR1 is LGHDT and CDR2 is YNNKEL (reference sequence). CDR3 length: 13 amino acids. The CDR3 sequence: CASSQLFNSEQYF. In DNA, the CDR3 is TGTGCCAGCAGCCAATTATTCAACTCCGAGCAGTACTTC.

The chain combines TRBV18 with TRBJ2-5, with no clear D. CDR1 and CDR2 (germline): KGHSH, LQKENI. The CDR3 extends over 13 amino acids. V was pared by 3 bases and J by 1 base, with 6 bases between. The CDR3 loop reads CASSPGSQETQYF. CDR3 nucleotides: TGTGCCAGCTCACCGGGCAGCCAAGAGACCCAGTACTTC. Filled out from reference TRBV18 and TRBJ2-5, the complete variable domain reads NAGVMQNPRHLVRRRGQEARLRCSPMKGHSHVYWYRQLPEEGLKFMVYLQKENIIDESGMPKERFSAEFPKEGPSILRIQQVVRGDSAAYFCASSPGSQETQYFGPGTRLLVL.

The chain recombines TRBV5-8 with TRBJ2-3; TRBD2 agrees at 7 bases. V lost 1 base to trimming and J lost 0 bases; unmatched junction nucleotides: 2. The germline V gene encodes CDR1 SGHTS and CDR2 YDEGEE. The CDR3 runs to 15 residues. The CDR3 sequence is CASSLSGISTDTQYF. CDR3 nucleotide sequence: TGTGCCAGCAGCTTGAGCGGGATTAGCACAGATACGCAGTATTTT.

J is TRBJ1-2 and V is TRBV4-2; 9 nucleotides align to TRBD1. The V gene end was trimmed by 0 bases and the J gene end by 7 bases; junction bases not matched to a gene: 9. The CDR3 length is 16 residues. Germline V gene data show CDR1 as LGHNA and CDR2 as YNFKEQ. The CDR3 loop reads CASSQDDAQGAGGYTF. In nucleotides, the CDR3 is TGTGCCAGCAGCCAAGATGATGCACAGGGGGCGGGTGGCTACACCTTC.

The chain employs TRBV19 and TRBJ2-7, with TRBD1 matching 9 bases. The CDR3 runs 19 residues. Germline V CDR1 and CDR2: LNHDA, SQIVND (reference sequence). After removal of 2 bases from V and 2 bases from J, the junction contained 16 bases not matched to a gene. The CDR3 region has the DNA TGTGCCAGTAGTATAACTTTCCCTCGCCTAGGGACAGGGCCCTACGAGCAGTACTTC. It yields the protein CASSITFPRLGTGPYEQYF.

The gene calls are TRBV5-1 and TRBJ1-6; the D is unclear. The CDR3 has 16 amino acids. Germline V gene lookup returns CDR1 SGHRS and CDR2 YFSETQ. Trimming took off 0 bases at V and 5 bases at J, with 12 bases between the two ends. The CDR3 coding sequence is TGCGCCAGCAGCTTGGATACGCCGGGGAATAATTCACCCCTCCACTTT. Translated, it gives CASSLDTPGNNSPLHF. Using reference TRBV5-1 and TRBJ1-6 for the parts outside the CDR3, the full variable domain is KAGVTQTPRYLIKTRGQQVTLSCSPISGHRSVSWYQQTPGQGLQFLFEYFSETQRNKGNFPGRFSGRQFSNSRSEMNVSTLELGDSALYLCASSLDTPGNNSPLHFGNGTRLTVT.

This clone is a singleton in its sample. The V gene is TRBV30, the J gene TRBJ2-3, with D tentatively TRBD1 (6 bases). The V gene lost 5 bases and the J gene lost 3 bases, with 9 bases spanning the gap. CDR1 GTSNPN and CDR2 SVGIG come from the germline V gene (reference sequence). This CDR3 has 12 residues. CDR3 sequence reads: CAWDTGTDTQYF. DNA of the CDR3: TGTGCCTGGGATACAGGGACAGATACGCAGTATTTT.

The chain recombines TRBV7-9 with TRBJ2-3; possible D gene TRBD2, 6 bases. Per germline, CDR1 SEHNR and CDR2 FQNEAQ (reference sequence). Deletions cut 4 bases from V and 5 bases from J, with 13 bases between. The CDR3 runs 14 residues. The CDR3 loop reads CASSSREVVDTQYF. The CDR3 DNA is TGTGCCAGCAGCTCCAGGGAGGTAGTAGATACGCAGTATTTT.

This chain uses TRBV5-6 with TRBJ2-7, with 11 bases fitting TRBD2. Unmatched junction bases numbered 2, after V lost 4 bases and J lost 2 bases. CDR1 is SGHDT, CDR2 YYEEEE, per germline. CDR3 length equals 14 residues. CDR3 amino acids: CASSTSGGTYEQYF. The CDR3 region has the DNA TGTGCCAGCAGCACTAGCGGGGGAACCTACGAGCAGTACTTC.

The count of this clone is one. The J gene is TRBJ2-3, the V gene TRBV18; TRBD2 matches at 7 bases. The trim removed 6 bases at V and 3 bases at J, leaving 9 bases unmatched. CDR3 length equals 15 residues. CDR1 and CDR2 (germline): KGHSH, LQKENI. The CDR3 coding sequence is TGTGCCAGCTCGCCCGGACTAGAAAGAACAGATACGCAGTATTTT. Amino acid sequence: CASSPGLERTDTQYF.

V gene TRBV7-9 combines with J gene TRBJ2-1; TRBD1 matches 12 bases. The germline V gene encodes CDR1 SEHNR and CDR2 FQNEAQ (reference sequence). V lost 2 bases and J lost 8; bases outside the gene matches: 4. The length of the CDR3 is 15 residues. The CDR3 bases are TGTGCCAGCAGCTTAAAGGGACAGGGGGCCTATGAGCAGTTCTTC. Protein product: CASSLKGQGAYEQFF.

The chain has TRBV18 and TRBJ2-7; 10 bases are a match to TRBD2. The CDR3 extends over 15 amino acids. V was clipped by 6 bases and J by 0 bases; unmatched bases: 5. Germline V lookup: CDR1 KGHSH, CDR2 LQKENI. CDR3 in DNA: TGTGCCAGCTCTACTAGCGGGGAAATCTCCTACGAGCAGTACTTC. Protein: CASSTSGEISYEQYF.

This clone occurred once. This chain connects TRBV5-1 to TRBJ2-5; perhaps TRBD1 as D (5 bases). The V gene lost 1 base and the J gene lost 3 bases, with 10 bases spanning the gap. The germline gives CDR1 SGHRS, CDR2 YFSETQ. This CDR3 has 14 amino acids. CDR3 sequence reads: CASSLFQGEETQYF. CDR3 coding DNA: TGCGCCAGCAGCTTGTTTCAGGGTGAAGAGACCCAGTACTTC.

This clone has more than one count but fewer than ten. The rearrangement links TRBV18 to TRBJ1-5, with 8 bases that match TRBD1. Germline lookup yields CDR1 KGHSH and CDR2 LQKENI. The CDR3 is 14 residues long. The V gene end was trimmed by 4 bases and the J gene end by 4 bases; junction bases not matched to a gene: 3. CDR3 bases: TGTGCCAGCTCACTACAGGGGGGAAATCAGCCCCAGCATTTT. It codes for CASSLQGGNQPQHF.